A single sample is the source of the 32 T cell receptor beta chains below, sequenced in a study of PD-L1 blockade in urothelial cancer. Sequencing used immunoSEQ multiplex PCR; TCRdb keeps in-frame clones, though not all of them. The sample yields around 100,000 clones, about nine tenths seen once. Time point here: pretreatment peripheral blood. The sample consisted of PBMCs, taken around atezolizumab (anti-PD-L1) treatment. These receptor sequences come from a man aged 55 to 70 with urothelial cancer.

The chain has TRBV7-2 and TRBJ2-6, with D perhaps TRBD2 (7 bases). V was cut by 1 base and J by 1 base, with 14 bases left in between. The CDR3 is made up of 18 amino acids. Per germline, CDR1 SGHTA and CDR2 FQGNSA. This chain's CDR3 is CASSLVWSGTSGANVLTF. DNA of the CDR3: TGTGCCAGCAGCTTAGTCTGGAGCGGGACATCTGGGGCCAACGTCCTGACTTTC.

This clone occurred once. The chain joins TRBV11-2 to TRBJ1-6, with a possible D match to TRBD1 (6 bases). V was clipped by 6 bases and J by 7 bases, with 7 bases between them. CDR1 SGHAT and CDR2 FQNNGV come from the germline V gene. The CDR3 is 12 amino acids. Written as DNA, the CDR3 is TGTGCCAGCAGACAGGGCAATTCACCCCTCCACTTT. Its protein is CASRQGNSPLHF.

With respect to this clone: Different DNA sequences within this sample yield the same CDR3. The chain has TRBV5-1 and TRBJ2-5, with 10 bases matching TRBD2. After removal of 2 bases from V and 5 bases from J, the junction contained 6 bases not matched to a gene. This CDR3 comprises 15 residues. The germline V gene has CDR1 SGHRS and CDR2 YFSETQ. The CDR3 region has the DNA TGCGCCAGCAGCTTATCTAGCGGGAGTGGGGAGACCCAGTACTTC. Amino acid sequence: CASSLSSGSGETQYF.

The genes are TRBV30 and TRBJ1-5; TRBD1 matches 8 bases. CDR3 length: 13 amino acids. V lost 1 base, J lost 9 bases, and 5 bases stayed unmatched. Per the germline V gene, CDR1 is GTSNPN and CDR2 is SVGIG (reference sequence). CDR3 protein: CAWSGDRQGPQHF. DNA of the CDR3: TGTGCCTGGAGTGGGGACAGGCAAGGGCCCCAGCATTTT. Using reference TRBV30 and TRBJ1-5 for the parts outside the CDR3, the full variable domain is SQTIHQWPATLVQPVGSPLSLECTVEGTSNPNLYWYRQAAGRGLQLLFYSVGIGQISSEVPQNLSASRPQDRQFILSSKKLLLSDSGFYLCAWSGDRQGPQHFGDGTRLSIL.

The rearrangement uses TRBV7-2 and TRBJ2-4; TRBD1 aligns across 9 bases. Germline V gives CDR1 SGHTA, CDR2 FQGNSA. V lost 6 bases and J lost 7; bases outside the gene matches: 7. The length of the CDR3 is 14 residues. The CDR3 spells CASSPDRGGNIQYF. The CDR3 nucleotides are TGTGCCAGCAGTCCGGACAGGGGAGGCAACATTCAGTACTTC.

This clone showed up just a few times. The chain uses TRBV6-1 and TRBJ2-7; TRBD2 aligns across 13 bases. CDR1 and CDR2 from the germline V gene are MNHNS and SASEGT. CDR3 size: 16 residues. V gave up 4 bases and J gave up 5 bases; unmatched junction bases: 8. The CDR3: CASSVRLAGGPNEQYF. As DNA, the CDR3 is TGTGCCAGCAGTGTACGACTAGCGGGAGGTCCCAACGAGCAGTACTTC.

This chain joins TRBV5-1 and TRBJ2-5; D might be TRBD2 (5 bases). Germline loops: CDR1 SGHRS, CDR2 YFSETQ. CDR3 length: 15 residues. Trimming left V 0 bases short and J 5 bases short, with 14 bases between. The CDR3 DNA follows: TGCGCCAGCAGCTTGGATACTAGAGACTCTGAGACCCAGTACTTC. Protein sequence: CASSLDTRDSETQYF.

The genes are TRBV10-3 and TRBJ2-3; D may be TRBD2 (5 bases). Trimming stripped 4 bases from V and 9 bases from J, with 20 bases between. There are 15 residues in the CDR3. The germline V gene encodes CDR1 ENHRY and CDR2 SYGVKD. The CDR3 sequence: CAISGVGGELGTQYF. The CDR3 DNA reads as TGTGCCATCAGTGGTGTGGGTGGGGAGTTGGGCACGCAGTATTTT.

The chain has TRBV4-1 and TRBJ2-2; 7 nucleotides align to TRBD2. CDR1 and CDR2 from the germline V gene are MGHRA and YSYEKL. J was trimmed by 8 bases and V by 0 bases; bases with no gene match: 9. This CDR3 is 16 amino acids long. CDR3 coding DNA: TGCGCCAGCAGCCAAGATTCAGCGGGGTGGGCGGGGGAGCTGTTTTTT. It is translated as CASSQDSAGWAGELFF.

This clone showed up just a few times. The chain combines TRBV28 with TRBJ1-2; no firm D call. Deletions cut 2 bases from V and 8 bases from J, with 21 bases between. This CDR3 spans 16 amino acids. Per germline, CDR1 MDHEN and CDR2 SYDVKM. The CDR3 DNA sequence: TGTGCCAGCAGTTTACTTACCATCCTCCCAACTTCAGGCTACACCTTC. The encoded protein is CASSLLTILPTSGYTF.

The genes are TRBV5-4 and TRBJ2-1; 7 bases are shared with TRBD1. Germline V lookup: CDR1 SGHNT, CDR2 YYREEE (reference sequence). With 1 base clipped from V and 5 bases from J, the junction kept 3 bases outside the gene matches. The CDR3 totals 14 residues. The CDR3 DNA sequence: TGTGCCAGCAGCTTGCGCAGGGGGAACAATGAGCAGTTCTTC. It encodes CASSLRRGNNEQFF.

The V gene is TRBV27, the J gene TRBJ2-2, with unresolved D. In germline, CDR1 is MNHEY, CDR2 SMNVEV (reference sequence). The ends were cut back, 6 bases at V and 0 bases at J, with 8 bases in the middle. This CDR3 is built from 14 residues. In DNA form, the CDR3 reads TGTGCCAGCAGCCGGGTAACGAACACCGGGGAGCTGTTTTTT. It yields the protein CASSRVTNTGELFF.

The chain links TRBV2 to TRBJ2-5; 8 positions agree with TRBD2. There are 16 residues in the CDR3. V trimming: 4 bases; J trimming: 4 bases; junction bases outside the gene matches: 11. Germline assignment: CDR1 SNHLY and CDR2 FYNNEI. The CDR3 sequence: CASSGQPGLGGETQYF. CDR3 DNA sequence: TGTGCCAGCAGTGGGCAGCCGGGACTAGGGGGAGAGACCCAGTACTTC.

This rearrangement joins TRBV9 to TRBJ1-2; 7 bases align to TRBD1. The germline gives CDR1 SGDLS, CDR2 YYNGEE. V was clipped by 4 bases and J by 6 bases; unmatched bases: 9. There are 14 residues in the CDR3. CDR3 region: CASSPSGTGDGYTF. The CDR3 DNA reads as TGTGCCAGCAGCCCCAGTGGTACAGGGGATGGCTACACCTTC.

J is TRBJ1-2 and V is TRBV28; 8 bases agree with TRBD1. The V gene's germline CDR1 is MDHEN and CDR2 SYDVKM. J was trimmed by 4 bases and V by 3 bases; bases with no gene match: 7. CDR3 length equals 15 residues. This CDR3 reads CASSFPDRASYGYTF. In nucleotides, the CDR3 is TGTGCCAGCAGTTTCCCGGACAGGGCCTCCTATGGCTACACCTTC.

Of note for this clone: This specimen includes other DNA sequences encoding the same CDR3. The chain employs TRBV4-2 and TRBJ2-7; 10 positions match TRBD1. The V gene end was trimmed by 4 bases and the J gene end by 2 bases; junction bases not matched to a gene: 2. CDR1 LGHNA and CDR2 YNFKEQ come from the germline V gene. This CDR3 has 14 amino acids. CDR3 sequence reads: CASSPGQGTYEQYF. Here the CDR3 DNA reads TGTGCCAGCAGCCCGGGACAGGGGACCTACGAGCAGTACTTC.

V and J are TRBV9 and TRBJ2-2; maybe TRBD2 (5 bases). The CDR3 is made up of 14 amino acids. V shed 6 bases and J shed 3 bases, with 12 bases lying between them. CDR1 and CDR2 from the germline V gene are SGDLS and YYNGEE. CDR3 loop: CASKASSDTGELFF. The CDR3 DNA is TGTGCCAGCAAGGCTAGCTCGGACACCGGGGAGCTGTTTTTT. Full variable domain (rest looked up from reference TRBV9 and TRBJ2-2): DSGVTQTPKHLITATGQRVTLRCSPRSGDLSVYWYQQSLDQGLQFLIQYYNGEERAKGNILERFSAQQFPDLHSELNLSSLELGDSALYFCASKASSDTGELFFGEGSRLTVL.

J is TRBJ2-5 and V is TRBV9; 7 nucleotides match TRBD1. The CDR3 consists of 13 residues. The germline CDR1 and CDR2 sequences are SGDLS and YYNGEE. J gave up 2 bases and V 3 bases, and 1 base lay outside the gene matches. CDR3 DNA sequence: TGTGCCAGCAGCGGGGACAGACAAGAGACCCAGTACTTC. Protein: CASSGDRQETQYF.

The chain carries TRBV29-1 and TRBJ2-2; 9 nucleotides match TRBD1. This CDR3 has 15 residues. Germline V gene sequence: CDR1 SQVTM, CDR2 ANQGSEA. Trimming took 4 bases from V and 4 from J; bases not matched to a gene: 7. The CDR3 loop is CSVARQGGGTGELFF. The CDR3, as DNA: TGCAGCGTTGCCCGACAGGGGGGGGGCACCGGGGAGCTGTTTTTT.

The rearrangement uses TRBV2 and TRBJ2-2, with TRBD2 matching over 9 bases. CDR3 size: 17 residues. Unmatched junction bases numbered 6, after V lost 2 bases and J lost 2 bases. The germline V gene encodes CDR1 SNHLY and CDR2 FYNNEI. This chain's CDR3 is CASSESSGRFNTGELFF. In DNA form, the CDR3 reads TGTGCCAGCAGTGAATCGAGCGGGAGGTTTAACACCGGGGAGCTGTTTTTT.

The CDR3 protein is CASSLEGAVQETQYF. The CDR3 DNA sequence: TGTGCCAGCAGCTTGGAGGGGGCGGTTCAAGAGACCCAGTACTTC. The chain links TRBV5-5 to TRBJ2-5, with 7 nucleotides matching TRBD1. The CDR3 covers 15 residues. The germline CDR1 and CDR2 sequences are SGHKS and YYEKEE (reference sequence). V dropped 0 bases and J dropped 2; count of bases not matched to a gene: 4. Supplemented by reference TRBV5-5 and TRBJ2-5, the full variable domain reads DAGVTQSPTHLIKTRGQQVTLRCSPISGHKSVSWYQQVLGQGPQFIFQYYEKEERGRGNFPDRFSARQFPNYSSELNVNALLLGDSALYLCASSLEGAVQETQYFGPGTRLLVL.

Note on this clone: One end of the junction varies from germline; a read error may be responsible. This sequence joins TRBV6-5 and TRBJ1-4; D remains unclear. CDR1 and CDR2 (germline): MNHEY, SVGAGI. This CDR3 contains 15 residues. CDR3: CASSYQLGDHDHYVW. Here the CDR3 DNA reads TGTGCCAGCAGTTACCAACTCGGCGATCACGACCACTACGTGTGG.

The CDR3 DNA reads as TGCAGCGTTGAAGCAGGGTCGACTGGGGCCAACGTCCTGACTTTC. Translating gives CSVEAGSTGANVLTF. The rearrangement uses TRBV29-1 and TRBJ2-6; tentative D call: TRBD1 (5 bases). This CDR3 is 15 amino acids long. The ends were cut back, 1 base at V and 2 bases at J, with 9 bases in the middle. Per germline, CDR1 SQVTM and CDR2 ANQGSEA. The full variable domain, in which reference TRBV29-1 and TRBJ2-6 provide the parts outside the CDR3, is SAVISQKPSRDICQRGTSLTIQCQVDSQVTMMFWYRQQPGQSLTLIATANQGSEATYESGFVIDKFPISRPNLTFSTLTVSNMSPEDSSIYLCSVEAGSTGANVLTFGAGSRLTVL.

This clone was seen a single time. The V gene is TRBV7-9, the J gene TRBJ2-1; D not resolved. V gave up 0 bases and J gave up 0 bases, with 12 bases separating them. Germline assignment: CDR1 SEHNR and CDR2 FQNEAQ (reference sequence). The CDR3 runs to 17 residues. The chain's CDR3 is CASSLATQRSSYNEQFF. The CDR3, as DNA: TGTGCCAGCAGCTTAGCGACACAGAGAAGCTCCTACAATGAGCAGTTCTTC. Supplemented by reference TRBV7-9 and TRBJ2-1, the full variable domain reads DTGVSQNPRHKITKRGQNVTFRCDPISEHNRLYWYRQTLGQGPEFLTYFQNEAQLEKSRLLSDRFSAERPKGSFSTLEIQRTEQGDSAMYLCASSLATQRSSYNEQFFGPGTRLTVL.

The V and J genes are TRBV7-3 and TRBJ1-1; D is perhaps TRBD1 (5 bases). Trimming pared 1 base from V and 2 bases from J, leaving 11 bases between. This CDR3 contains 15 residues. Germline loops: CDR1 SGHTA, CDR2 FQGTGA. CDR3 region: CASSLIGGDNTEAFF. CDR3 coding DNA: TGTGCCAGCAGCTTAATCGGGGGGGACAACACTGAAGCTTTCTTT.

This sequence joins TRBV7-2 and TRBJ2-5; 8 bases align to TRBD2. Germline CDR1 and CDR2: SGHTA and FQGNSA. The CDR3 covers 15 residues. V shed 1 base and J 2 bases; nucleotides not matched to a gene: 3. The CDR3 loop reads CASSLVASGQETQYF. The CDR3 nucleotides are TGTGCCAGCAGCTTAGTGGCTAGCGGGCAAGAGACCCAGTACTTC.

This clone came up once. V gene TRBV18 combines with J gene TRBJ1-6, with D possibly matching TRBD1 (6 bases). CDR1 KGHSH and CDR2 LQKENI come from the germline V gene. The CDR3 runs to 15 residues. Trimming cost V 5 bases and J 8 bases, with 16 bases left between them. CDR3: CASSGATGWDSPLHF. Written as DNA, the CDR3 is TGTGCCAGCTCAGGAGCCACAGGGTGGGATTCACCCCTCCACTTT.

The V gene is TRBV18, the J gene TRBJ1-1; TRBD1 agrees at 7 bases. The CDR3 is made up of 15 amino acids. Unmatched junction bases numbered 6, after V lost 4 bases and J lost 1 base. Germline CDR1 KGHSH, CDR2 LQKENI. The CDR3 sequence: CASSRRQGANTEAFF. The CDR3 DNA sequence: TGTGCCAGCTCACGAAGACAGGGAGCGAACACTGAAGCTTTCTTT. The full variable domain, rest sourced from reference TRBV18 and TRBJ1-1, is NAGVMQNPRHLVRRRGQEARLRCSPMKGHSHVYWYRQLPEEGLKFMVYLQKENIIDESGMPKERFSAEFPKEGPSILRIQQVVRGDSAAYFCASSRRQGANTEAFFGQGTRLTVV.

The chain is built from TRBV19 and TRBJ2-3; tentative D call: TRBD2 (5 bases). The CDR3 runs to 14 residues. Per germline, CDR1 LNHDA and CDR2 SQIVND (reference sequence). V lost 4 bases and J lost 1, with 9 bases in between. CDR3 sequence (DNA): TGTGCCAGTAGTACGGACTTTGGCACAGATACGCAGTATTTT. Encoded protein: CASSTDFGTDTQYF.

The V gene is TRBV11-3, the J gene TRBJ2-3; D gene uncertain. Trimming shortened V by 5 bases and J by 0 bases, and 3 bases separated the two germline ends. CDR1 and CDR2 from the germline V gene are SGHNT and YENEEA. The CDR3 length is 12 residues. In nucleotides, the CDR3 is TGTGCCAGCAGCACAAGCACAGATACGCAGTATTTT. Protein product: CASSTSTDTQYF.

This clone was recorded only once. J is TRBJ2-5 and V is TRBV5-1; 13 bases map to TRBD2. Trimming removed 6 bases from V and 5 bases from J; junction bases left unmatched: 19. The CDR3 is made up of 19 amino acids. Germline CDR1 and CDR2: SGHRS and YFSETQ. In DNA form, the CDR3 reads TGCGCCAGCAATTTCCTGGGACTAGCGGGATTCTCGGAGGCCGAGACCCAGTACTTC. Its translation: CASNFLGLAGFSEAETQYF.

The rearrangement uses TRBV15 and TRBJ2-3; D gene uncertain. CDR1 and CDR2 (germline): LNHNV, YYDKDF (reference sequence). V lost 0 bases and J lost 0, with 10 bases in between. CDR3 length: 16 residues. Here the CDR3 reads CATSREGGSSTDTQYF. CDR3 DNA: TGTGCCACCAGCAGAGAAGGCGGTTCTAGCACAGATACGCAGTATTTT. Based on the CDR3 plus reference TRBV15 and TRBJ2-3, the full variable domain is DAMVIQNPRYQVTQFGKPVTLSCSQTLNHNVMYWYQQKSSQAPKLLFHYYDKDFNNEADTPDNFQSRRPNTSFCFLDIRSPGLGDTAMYLCATSREGGSSTDTQYFGPGTRLTVL.